These 24 T cell receptor beta chains share one sample of origin, sequenced in a study of blood T cell repertoires in COVID-19. This table comes from immunoSEQ multiplex PCR, and its TCRdb copy is limited to in-frame clones, with some not included. The table has roughly 100,000 clones, roughly 92% seen once; the top ten hold 1.9%. The sample taken for sequencing was peripheral blood. These receptors all come from a woman aged 50 to 60 with COVID-19, enrolled during active disease.

J is TRBJ1-1 and V is TRBV10-1, with D possibly TRBD1 on 6 matching bases. CDR1 is WNHNN and CDR2 is SYGVQD in the germline V gene (reference sequence). The CDR3 spans 13 residues. The V gene lost 4 bases and the J gene lost 4 bases, with 10 bases spanning the gap. Here the CDR3 DNA reads TGCGCCAGCAGTGGTCAGGGGATCACTGAAGCTTTCTTT. Its translation is CASSGQGITEAFF.

This clone was seen only a few times. The chain couples TRBV11-2 to TRBJ1-6, with a possible D match to TRBD1 (5 bases). From germline, CDR1 is SGHAT and CDR2 FQNNGV. Trimming pared 0 bases from V and 7 bases from J, leaving 10 bases between. The CDR3 length is 15 residues. The CDR3 coding sequence is TGTGCCAGCAGCTTAGACAGGGTGGGAAATTCACCCCTCCACTTT. This sequence encodes CASSLDRVGNSPLHF.

This chain links TRBV5-6 with TRBJ2-7, with 7 bases lining up with TRBD1. Trimming cost V 2 bases and J 2 bases; bases outside gene matches: 1. The CDR3 has 13 residues. Germline V gene lookup returns CDR1 SGHDT and CDR2 YYEEEE. CDR3 sequence (DNA): TGTGCCAGCAGCTTCGGGACAGCCTACGAGCAGTACTTC. This translates into CASSFGTAYEQYF.

The rearrangement uses TRBV5-1 and TRBJ2-3; a possible D gene is TRBD2 (6 bases). This CDR3 has 14 amino acids. V was trimmed by 3 bases and J by 2 bases, leaving 10 bases between them. Germline CDR1 and CDR2: SGHRS and YFSETQ. CDR3: CASSYSGTTDTQYF. The CDR3 region has the DNA TGCGCCAGCAGCTATAGCGGTACCACAGATACGCAGTATTTT. The variable domain in full, with the rest retrieved from reference TRBV5-1 and TRBJ2-3, is KAGVTQTPRYLIKTRGQQVTLSCSPISGHRSVSWYQQTPGQGLQFLFEYFSETQRNKGNFPGRFSGRQFSNSRSEMNVSTLELGDSALYLCASSYSGTTDTQYFGPGTRLTVL.

This chain connects TRBV7-9 to TRBJ1-2; 7 positions match TRBD1. Trimming cost V 3 bases and J 6 bases; bases outside gene matches: 13. This CDR3 comprises 16 residues. The germline V gene has CDR1 SEHNR and CDR2 FQNEAQ (reference sequence). As DNA, the CDR3 is TGTGCCAGCAGCTTCGAAGGCTCCGGGACAGAGGATGGCTACACCTTC. This translates into CASSFEGSGTEDGYTF.

The rearrangement uses TRBV27 and TRBJ2-7, with TRBD2 identical over 10 bases. Unmatched junction bases numbered 4, after V lost 4 bases and J lost 1 base. The CDR3 is made up of 15 amino acids. Germline V CDR1 and CDR2: MNHEY, SMNVEV (reference sequence). The CDR3 region has the DNA TGTGCCAGCAGTTCCAGCGGGGGGGCGTCCTACGAGCAGTACGTC. Residues: CASSSSGGASYEQYV.

The chain recombines TRBV7-2 with TRBJ2-1; 10 bases map to TRBD2. With 4 bases clipped from V and 2 bases from J, the junction kept 2 bases outside the gene matches. The germline gives CDR1 SGHTA, CDR2 FQGNSA. This CDR3 is 15 amino acids long. CDR3 amino acids: CASSSSGGAYNEQFF. In DNA form, the CDR3 reads TGTGCCAGCAGCTCAAGCGGGGGGGCCTACAATGAGCAGTTCTTC.

For the CDR3, the DNA is TGTGCCAGCAGCGTAGTTGGGGGCGGGGATACGCAGTATTTT. It codes for CASSVVGGGDTQYF. The chain combines TRBV9 with TRBJ2-3; weak D call: TRBD1 (6 bases). V lost 0 bases to trimming and J lost 6 bases, with 11 bases between them. Germline CDR1 reads SGDLS; CDR2 reads YYNGEE. CDR3 size: 14 residues.

The chain combines TRBV23-1 with TRBJ1-1, with 8 bases lining up with TRBD1. TRBV23-1 is an ORF, and what it does is uncertain. The CDR3 extends over 18 amino acids. V lost 6 bases and J lost 3; bases outside the gene matches: 18. In nucleotides, the CDR3 is TGCGCCAGCAGCCGAGTACCGACAGGGGAGAGGATAGACACTGAAGCTTTCTTT. This sequence encodes CASSRVPTGERIDTEAFF.

V usage is TRBV6-2 or TRBV6-3 and J usage is TRBJ1-6, with D possibly matching TRBD1 (5 bases). Per the germline V gene, CDR1 is MNHEY and CDR2 is SVGEGT. V lost 2 bases and J 6 bases, leaving 14 bases between the germline ends. The CDR3 covers 16 residues. In DNA, the CDR3 is TGTGCCAGCAGTTACCCGCCAGGCGGGGCTAATTCACCCCTCCACTTT. Protein: CASSYPPGGANSPLHF.

The chain has TRBV19 and TRBJ1-4; 7 positions agree with TRBD1. V lost 5 bases and J lost 8; bases outside the gene matches: 8. Germline loops: CDR1 LNHDA, CDR2 SQIVND (reference sequence). The CDR3 has 14 amino acids. In DNA, the CDR3 is TGTGCCAGTAGTTCTCGACAGGGCCGGGAAAAACTGTTTTTT. This encodes CASSSRQGREKLFF. The variable domain in full, completed from reference TRBV19 and TRBJ1-4, reads DGGITQSPKYLFRKEGQNVTLSCEQNLNHDAMYWYRQDPGQGLRLIYYSQIVNDFQKGDIAEGYSVSREKKESFPLTVTSAQKNPTAFYLCASSSRQGREKLFFGSGTQLSVL.

This chain connects TRBV6-5 to TRBJ2-2; 11 bases align to TRBD1. Looked up from germline, CDR1 is MNHEY and CDR2 is SVGAGI. Trimming took 7 bases from V and 2 from J; bases not matched to a gene: 3. This CDR3 has 15 residues. This CDR3 reads CASTRTGGNTGELFF. The DNA for the CDR3 is TGTGCCAGCACCCGGACAGGGGGCAACACCGGGGAGCTGTTTTTT.

The V gene is TRBV19, the J gene TRBJ1-2, with D uncertain. The germline V and J ends were trimmed by 5 bases and 1 base, with 17 bases remaining between them. This CDR3 spans 16 amino acids. From germline, CDR1 is LNHDA and CDR2 SQIVND (reference sequence). The CDR3, as DNA: TGTGCCAGTAGTCTCAGCATACAGATCAGTAACTATGGCTACACCTTC. Translated: CASSLSIQISNYGYTF.

The rearrangement joins TRBV6-2 or TRBV6-3 to TRBJ1-4; no clear D. The CDR3 contains 16 residues. Trimming took 6 bases from V and 8 from J, leaving 22 bases between them. Germline V gives CDR1 MNHEY, CDR2 SVGEGT. CDR3 DNA: TGTGCCAGCAGCCCTCCAGGCCCCCGGGAGAGGGAAAAACTGTTTTTT. This gives the protein CASSPPGPREREKLFF.

The table lists this clone with a count of one. This chain connects TRBV29-1 to TRBJ2-5; D is perhaps TRBD1 (6 bases). The CDR3 loop spans 13 amino acids. Germline V gives CDR1 SQVTM, CDR2 ANQGSEA. Trimming stripped 6 bases from V and 5 bases from J, with 16 bases between. The CDR3 is CSVQDSPTETQYF. In nucleotides, the CDR3 is TGCAGCGTCCAGGACAGTCCCACGGAGACCCAGTACTTC.

This chain uses TRBV6-6 with TRBJ2-2, with 8 bases identical to TRBD1. Unmatched junction bases numbered 5, after V lost 1 base and J lost 4 bases. The CDR3 loop spans 16 amino acids. CDR1 is MNHNY and CDR2 is SVGAGI in the germline V gene (reference sequence). CDR3 residues: CASSYFKQGGTGELFF. CDR3 DNA: TGTGCCAGCAGTTACTTTAAACAGGGGGGCACCGGGGAGCTGTTTTTT.

Here the CDR3 reads CASSLESQPQHF. Here the CDR3 DNA reads TGTGCCAGCAGTTTAGAAAGCCAGCCCCAGCATTTT. This chain connects TRBV12-3 or TRBV12-4 to TRBJ1-5; D is ambiguous. The CDR3 runs to 12 residues. V lost 1 base and J lost 7, with 5 bases in between.

V usage is TRBV19 and J usage is TRBJ1-2; D perhaps matches TRBD1 (5 bases). The CDR3 spans 15 residues. Germline assignment: CDR1 LNHDA and CDR2 SQIVND (reference sequence). V lost 7 bases, J lost 4 bases, and 19 bases lay in between. This CDR3 is CASTGSPDSFYGYTF. CDR3 bases: TGTGCCAGTACCGGGAGCCCTGACAGTTTCTATGGCTACACCTTC.

J is TRBJ1-2 and V is TRBV7-2; no clear D. V lost 5 bases and J 7 bases, leaving 26 bases between the germline ends. Germline CDR1 and CDR2: SGHTA and FQGNSA. CDR3 length: 17 residues. As DNA, the CDR3 is TGTGCCAGCAGCCCTCACCCTCTCCCTCGGGTGGTCCGTGGCTACACCTTC. Its translation: CASSPHPLPRVVRGYTF.

V is TRBV9 and J is TRBJ1-2, with TRBD1 matching 8 bases. Losses at the gene ends were 2 bases for V and 2 bases for J; bases not matched to a gene: 5. CDR3 size: 15 residues. Looked up from germline, CDR1 is SGDLS and CDR2 is YYNGEE. The CDR3 is CASSVAGTGNYGYTF. As DNA, the CDR3 is TGTGCCAGCAGCGTCGCCGGGACAGGAAACTATGGCTACACCTTC.

The V gene is TRBV3-1 (or the pseudogene TRBV3-2), the J gene TRBJ2-3; tentative D call: TRBD1 (6 bases). The CDR3 extends over 14 amino acids. V was trimmed by 3 bases and J by 1 base, leaving 8 bases between them. Germline CDR1 LGHDT, CDR2 YNNKEL (reference sequence). The CDR3 region has the DNA TGTGCCAGCAGCCAGGGGGCGGGCACAGATACGCAGTATTTT. As protein: CASSQGAGTDTQYF.

This chain links TRBV18 with TRBJ2-3, with unresolved D. The length of the CDR3 is 16 residues. The germline V and J ends were trimmed by 0 bases and 2 bases, with 12 bases remaining between them. Germline CDR1 and CDR2: KGHSH and LQKENI. The CDR3 coding sequence is TGTGCCAGCTCACCACCGCAGGTTACGAACACAGATACGCAGTATTTT. This gives the protein CASSPPQVTNTDTQYF.

The rearrangement joins TRBV13 to TRBJ2-3; 7 bases are a match to TRBD2. The germline CDR1 and CDR2 sequences are PRHDT and FYEKMQ (reference sequence). This CDR3 has 18 amino acids. With V trimmed by 4 bases and J by 0 bases, 13 bases remained unmatched. CDR3 sequence reads: CASSSRLAQRPSTDTQYF. DNA of the CDR3: TGTGCCAGCAGCTCTCGACTAGCCCAAAGGCCTAGCACAGATACGCAGTATTTT.

This chain connects TRBV5-8 to TRBJ2-2, with D tentatively TRBD2 (7 bases). This CDR3 comprises 14 residues. V was trimmed by 4 bases and J by 6 bases, leaving 13 bases between them. From germline, CDR1 is SGHTS and CDR2 YDEGEE. CDR3 DNA: TGTGCCAGCAGCCCCCGGGGGGCGCCCGGGGAGCTGTTTTTT. It translates to CASSPRGAPGELFF.